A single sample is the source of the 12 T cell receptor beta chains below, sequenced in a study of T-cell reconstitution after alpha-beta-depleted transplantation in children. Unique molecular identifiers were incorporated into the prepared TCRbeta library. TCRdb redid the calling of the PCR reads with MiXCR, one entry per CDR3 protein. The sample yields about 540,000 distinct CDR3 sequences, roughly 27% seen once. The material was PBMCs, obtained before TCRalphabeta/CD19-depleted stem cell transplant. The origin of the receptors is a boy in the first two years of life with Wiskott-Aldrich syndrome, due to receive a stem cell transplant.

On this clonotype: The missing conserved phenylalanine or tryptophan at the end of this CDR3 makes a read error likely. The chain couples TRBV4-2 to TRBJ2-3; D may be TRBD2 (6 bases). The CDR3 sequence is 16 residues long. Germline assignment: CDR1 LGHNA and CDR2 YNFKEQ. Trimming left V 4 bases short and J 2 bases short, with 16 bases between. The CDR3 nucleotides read TGTGCCAGCAGCCGGGGGTTAGCGGACCTCACAGATACGCAGTATTTG. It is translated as CASSRGLADLTDTQYL.

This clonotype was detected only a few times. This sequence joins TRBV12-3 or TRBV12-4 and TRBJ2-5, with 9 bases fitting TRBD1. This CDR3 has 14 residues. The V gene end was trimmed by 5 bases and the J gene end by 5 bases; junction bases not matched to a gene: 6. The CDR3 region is CASSPRTGDETQYF. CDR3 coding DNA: TGTGCCAGCAGTCCCCGGACAGGGGACGAGACCCAGTACTTC.

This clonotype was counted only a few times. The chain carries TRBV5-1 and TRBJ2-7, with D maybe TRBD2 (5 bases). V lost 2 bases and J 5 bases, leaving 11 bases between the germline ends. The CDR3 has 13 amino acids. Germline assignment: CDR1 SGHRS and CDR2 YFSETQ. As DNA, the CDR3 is TGCGCCAGCAGCTTCAGGATCGGGAACGAGCAGTACTTC. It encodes CASSFRIGNEQYF.

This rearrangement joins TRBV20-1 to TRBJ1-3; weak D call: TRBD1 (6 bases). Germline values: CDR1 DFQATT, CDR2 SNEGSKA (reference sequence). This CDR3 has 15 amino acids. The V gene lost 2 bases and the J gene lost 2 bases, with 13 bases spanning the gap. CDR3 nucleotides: TGCAGTGCTAGAAAGGGGGTTCTCGCTGGAAACACCATATATTTT. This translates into CSARKGVLAGNTIYF.

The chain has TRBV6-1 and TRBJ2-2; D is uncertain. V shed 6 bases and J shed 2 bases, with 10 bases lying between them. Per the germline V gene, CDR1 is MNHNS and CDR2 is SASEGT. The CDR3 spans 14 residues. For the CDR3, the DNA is TGTGCCAGCAGGCCGGACGGAAACACCGGGGAGCTGTTTTTT. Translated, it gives CASRPDGNTGELFF.

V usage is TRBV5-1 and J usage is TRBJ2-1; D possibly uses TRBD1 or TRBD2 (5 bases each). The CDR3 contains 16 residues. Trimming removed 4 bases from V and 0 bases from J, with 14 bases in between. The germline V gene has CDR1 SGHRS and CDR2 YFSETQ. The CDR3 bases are TGCGCCAGCAGCCCCGGGGTGAGGGGCTCCTACAATGAGCAGTTCTTC. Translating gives CASSPGVRGSYNEQFF.

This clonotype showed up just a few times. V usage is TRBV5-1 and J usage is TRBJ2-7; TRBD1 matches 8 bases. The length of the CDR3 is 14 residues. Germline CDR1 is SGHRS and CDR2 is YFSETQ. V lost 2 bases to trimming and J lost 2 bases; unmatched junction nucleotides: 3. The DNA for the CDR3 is TGCGCCAGCAGCTTACAGGGGGACACCTACGAGCAGTACTTC. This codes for CASSLQGDTYEQYF. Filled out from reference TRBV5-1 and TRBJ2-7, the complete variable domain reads KAGVTQTPRYLIKTRGQQVTLSCSPISGHRSVSWYQQTPGQGLQFLFEYFSETQRNKGNFPGRFSGRQFSNSRSEMNVSTLELGDSALYLCASSLQGDTYEQYFGPGTRLTVT.

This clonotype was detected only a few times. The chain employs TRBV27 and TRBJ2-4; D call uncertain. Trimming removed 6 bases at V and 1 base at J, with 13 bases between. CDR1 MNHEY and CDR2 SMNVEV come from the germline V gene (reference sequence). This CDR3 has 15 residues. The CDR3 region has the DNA TGTGCCAGCAGGGGAAAACTAACGGCCAAAAACATTCAGTACTTC. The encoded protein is CASRGKLTAKNIQYF.

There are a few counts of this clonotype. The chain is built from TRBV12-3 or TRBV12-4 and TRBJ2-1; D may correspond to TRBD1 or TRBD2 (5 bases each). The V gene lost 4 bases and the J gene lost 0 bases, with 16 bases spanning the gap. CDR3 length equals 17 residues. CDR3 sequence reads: CASSSPGPQSSYNEQFF. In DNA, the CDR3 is TGTGCCAGCAGTTCACCGGGACCCCAGAGCTCCTACAATGAGCAGTTCTTC.

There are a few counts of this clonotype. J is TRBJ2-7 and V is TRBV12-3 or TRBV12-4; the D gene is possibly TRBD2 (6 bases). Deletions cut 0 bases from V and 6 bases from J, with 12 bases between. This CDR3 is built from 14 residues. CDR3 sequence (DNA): TGTGCCAGCAGTTTAGCGACTAGGGGCGGCGAGCAGTACTTC. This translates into CASSLATRGGEQYF.

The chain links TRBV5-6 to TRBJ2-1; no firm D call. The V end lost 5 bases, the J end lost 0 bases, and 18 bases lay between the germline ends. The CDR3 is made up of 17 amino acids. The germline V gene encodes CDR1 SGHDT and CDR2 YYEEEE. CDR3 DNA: TGTGCCAGCAGTCGGCTCTCGGTCGTGAGCTCCTACAATGAGCAGTTCTTC. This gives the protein CASSRLSVVSSYNEQFF.

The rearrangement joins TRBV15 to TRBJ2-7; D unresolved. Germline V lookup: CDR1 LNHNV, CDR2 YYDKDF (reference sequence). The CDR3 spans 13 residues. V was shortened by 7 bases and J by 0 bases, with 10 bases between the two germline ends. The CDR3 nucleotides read TGTGCCACCAATTTGGTGGACTCCTACGAGCAGTACTTC. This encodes CATNLVDSYEQYF.